This T cell receptor beta chain was identified in a study of blood T cell repertoires in COVID-19. The method was immunoSEQ multiplex PCR; TCRdb's version includes in-frame clones alone and lacks a portion of them. There are approximately 220,000 clones in the sample; 88% occur only once, and around 2.7% lies in the top ten. V trimming: 4 bases; J trimming: 3 bases; junction bases outside the gene matches: 6. This CDR3 comprises 14 residues. Germline lookup yields CDR1 SGDLS and CDR2 YYNGEE. This sequence joins TRBV9 and TRBJ2-5, with 7 bases matching TRBD1. The specimen was PBMCs or T cells enriched from blood (not recorded which). The receptor's source is a woman younger than 45 who had recovered from COVID-19. This chain's CDR3 is CASSPPDREETQYF. CDR3 DNA sequence: TGTGCCAGCAGCCCCCCAGACAGGGAAGAGACCCAGTACTTC.